Listed here are 13 T cell receptor beta chains from one sample, sequenced in a study of OX40 agonist ivuxolimab in advanced cancers. Data came from immunoSEQ multiplex PCR; TCRdb stores just in-frame clones and leaves some out. The data show about 12,000 clones, roughly two thirds seen once. The material was CD4+ or CD8+ T cells sorted from blood, obtained in a trial of the OX40 agonist ivuxolimab. The receptors originated from an adult with an advanced solid tumor such as melanoma, head and neck, liver or kidney cancer.

At least ten counts were recorded for this clone. The chain links TRBV7-8 to TRBJ2-2; D is undetermined. Germline CDR1 SGHVS, CDR2 FQNEAQ. This CDR3 contains 14 residues. V was cut by 3 bases and J by 4 bases, with 9 bases left in between. CDR3 residues: CASSFIQITGELFF. DNA for the CDR3: TGTGCCAGCAGCTTTATCCAGATCACCGGGGAGCTGTTTTTT.

The chain combines TRBV27 with TRBJ2-7; no clear D. The CDR3 loop spans 13 amino acids. The V end was cut by 3 bases, the J end by 4 bases, with 10 bases between. Germline CDR1 reads MNHEY; CDR2 reads SMNVEV (reference sequence). The CDR3 region is CASSFLESYEQYF. CDR3 sequence (DNA): TGTGCCAGCAGTTTCCTTGAAAGTTACGAGCAGTACTTC.

This clone was recorded only once. The V call is TRBV6-5, the J call TRBJ2-7; no clear D. From germline, CDR1 is MNHEY and CDR2 SVGAGI. V was clipped by 5 bases and J by 5 bases, with 10 bases between them. The CDR3 extends over 12 amino acids. The CDR3 loop is CASSATTDEQYF. CDR3 sequence (DNA): TGTGCCAGCAGTGCGACCACGGACGAGCAGTACTTC.

The chain employs TRBV14 and TRBJ2-3; D perhaps matches TRBD2 (6 bases). Trimming took 3 bases from V and 10 from J, leaving 26 bases between them. Germline V gene data show CDR1 as SGHDN and CDR2 as FVKESK. The CDR3 covers 17 residues. CDR3 sequence (DNA): TGTGCCAGCAGCCAGGGAACCCTCCTCCGGGGCCCGGGGGCGCAGTATTTT. It translates to CASSQGTLLRGPGAQYF.

This sequence joins TRBV9 and TRBJ2-3; 10 bases align to TRBD2. CDR3 size: 14 residues. CDR1 SGDLS and CDR2 YYNGEE come from the germline V gene. Trimming cost V 3 bases and J 15 bases; bases outside gene matches: 13. The CDR3 here is CASSEGGLAGAHYF. CDR3 DNA: TGTGCCAGCAGCGAAGGAGGTCTAGCGGGGGCCCACTATTTT.

To note about this clone: In the same sample, other DNA sequences code for this CDR3. The V call is TRBV4-1, the J call TRBJ1-1, with a tentative D call TRBD1 (5 bases). This CDR3 contains 13 residues. CDR1 MGHRA and CDR2 YSYEKL come from the germline V gene. The V gene lost 5 bases and the J gene lost 7 bases, with 14 bases spanning the gap. DNA for the CDR3: TGCGCCAGCAGCTTGGGCCGGGGCGTTGAAGCTTTCTTT. Translated: CASSLGRGVEAFF.

The gene calls are TRBV28 and TRBJ1-1; the D gene is possibly TRBD1 (6 bases). V shed 8 bases and J shed 3 bases, with 16 bases lying between them. This CDR3 is built from 14 residues. From germline, CDR1 is MDHEN and CDR2 SYDVKM. The CDR3 protein is CASSTGLGHTEAFF. CDR3 nucleotide sequence: TGTGCCAGCTCTACAGGGCTTGGTCACACTGAAGCTTTCTTT.

The genes are TRBV5-1 and TRBJ1-5, with no clear D. CDR3 length: 15 residues. Germline assignment: CDR1 SGHRS and CDR2 YFSETQ. Trimming cost V 5 bases and J 0 bases, with 12 bases left between them. The CDR3 is CASRPQPDSNQPQHF. The CDR3 region has the DNA TGCGCCAGCAGGCCACAGCCTGATAGCAATCAGCCCCAGCATTTT.

V and J are TRBV19 and TRBJ1-1; D gene ambiguous. Between the trimmed V and J ends, which lost 8 bases and 0 bases, there was a span of 4 bases. This CDR3 is built from 11 residues. CDR1 LNHDA and CDR2 SQIVND come from the germline V gene (reference sequence). The CDR3: CASGLNTEAFF. Written as DNA, the CDR3 is TGTGCCAGTGGCCTGAACACTGAAGCTTTCTTT.

This clone counts as medium-sized (0.01 to 0.1%). The CDR3: CASSLPGQGVTEAFF. The CDR3, as DNA: TGTGCCAGCAGTTTACCGGGACAGGGGGTAACTGAAGCTTTCTTT. This chain links TRBV28 with TRBJ1-1; 11 positions agree with TRBD1. Germline V gene sequence: CDR1 MDHEN, CDR2 SYDVKM. V lost 2 bases, J lost 5 bases, and 4 bases stayed unmatched. The CDR3 covers 15 residues.

This chain joins TRBV10-3 and TRBJ1-2; D is uncertain. Germline V gives CDR1 ENHRY, CDR2 SYGVKD. The V and J ends lost 0 bases and 8 bases respectively, with 13 bases between them. This CDR3 region has 14 residues. DNA of the CDR3: TGTGCCATCAGTGAGTCGTCATCGGCTTGGGGCTACACCTTC. Translation gives CAISESSSAWGYTF.

This rearrangement joins TRBV27 to TRBJ2-3; D is unclear. This CDR3 has 16 residues. Trimming stripped 7 bases from V and 6 bases from J, with 23 bases between. Germline CDR1 is MNHEY and CDR2 is SMNVEV (reference sequence). The CDR3, as DNA: TGTGCCAGCACCACGTCCAGAGCGACCGGCCTCGATACGCAGTATTTT. Its protein product is CASTTSRATGLDTQYF.

This chain connects TRBV28 to TRBJ2-7; the match to TRBD2 covers 7 bases. The CDR3 covers 16 residues. Germline CDR1 and CDR2: MDHEN and SYDVKM. Trimming removed 5 bases from V and 3 bases from J; junction bases left unmatched: 13. CDR3 coding DNA: TGTGCCAGCAGTATACTCCGCGGGGGTACGGTCTACGAGCAGTACTTC. It specifies CASSILRGGTVYEQYF.